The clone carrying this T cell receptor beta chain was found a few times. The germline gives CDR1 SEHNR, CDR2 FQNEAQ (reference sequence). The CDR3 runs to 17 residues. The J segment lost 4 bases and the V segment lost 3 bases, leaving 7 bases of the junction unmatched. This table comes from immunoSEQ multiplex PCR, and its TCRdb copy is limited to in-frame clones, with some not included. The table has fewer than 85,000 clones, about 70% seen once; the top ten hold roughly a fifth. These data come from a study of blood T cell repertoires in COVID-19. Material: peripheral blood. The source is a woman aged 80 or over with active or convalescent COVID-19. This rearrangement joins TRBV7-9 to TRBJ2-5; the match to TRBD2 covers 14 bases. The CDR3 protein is CASSLTSGGGEGETQYF. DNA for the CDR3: TGTGCCAGCAGCTTGACTAGCGGGGGGGGTGAAGGAGAGACCCAGTACTTC. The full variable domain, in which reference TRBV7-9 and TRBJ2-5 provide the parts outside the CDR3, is DTGVSQNPRHKITKRGQNVTFRCDPISEHNRLYWYRQTLGQGPEFLTYFQNEAQLEKSRLLSDRFSAERPKGSFSTLEIQRTEQGDSAMYLCASSLTSGGGEGETQYFGPGTRLLVL.